This entry lists 2 T cell receptor beta chains sequenced from one sample in a study of shared clonotypes between healthy human individuals. Using immunoSEQ multiplex PCR, the repertoire was profiled, and TCRdb retains in-frame clones only, with some absent. The table includes roughly 640,000 clones, about 97% detected once. Material: naive CD4+ T cells sorted from blood. Specified subset: CD45RA+ positively selected. The origin of the receptors is a woman aged 25 to 39 in good health.

The genes are TRBV7-9 and TRBJ2-2; 10 nucleotides align to TRBD2. Germline lookup yields CDR1 SEHNR and CDR2 FQNEAQ (reference sequence). This CDR3 is built from 16 residues. The J segment lost 7 bases and the V segment lost 2 bases, leaving 7 bases of the junction unmatched. The CDR3 here is CASSLRLAGEDGELFF. CDR3 nucleotides: TGTGCCAGCAGCTTAAGGCTAGCGGGAGAAGACGGGGAGCTGTTTTTT. The variable domain in full, completed from reference TRBV7-9 and TRBJ2-2, reads DTGVSQNPRHKITKRGQNVTFRCDPISEHNRLYWYRQTLGQGPEFLTYFQNEAQLEKSRLLSDRFSAERPKGSFSTLEIQRTEQGDSAMYLCASSLRLAGEDGELFFGEGSRLTVL.

For this clone: This sample also contains other DNA sequences that code for the same CDR3. The chain recombines TRBV5-1 with TRBJ2-1, with TRBD2 matching over 11 bases. The J segment lost 4 bases and the V segment lost 4 bases, leaving 4 bases of the junction unmatched. The length of the CDR3 is 15 residues. CDR1 is SGHRS and CDR2 is YFSETQ in the germline V gene. The CDR3 protein is CASSPGTSGYNEQFF. The CDR3, as DNA: TGCGCCAGCAGCCCCGGGACTAGCGGATACAATGAGCAGTTCTTC.